These T cell receptor beta chains were read from a single sample in a study of blood T cell repertoires in COVID-19. TCRdb's copy holds only in-frame clones and misses some; the assay was immunoSEQ multiplex PCR. The sample holds just over 85,000 clones, nearly 90% seen once. The specimen was peripheral blood. These receptor sequences come from a man between 45 and 60 years old with acute or convalescent COVID-19. Both conserved end residues are part of each CDR3. The D gene is left open where the match is weak. Only part of the rows carry a size: once, few, many, or a class if the clone is expanded.

clone size | J gene | D gene | V gene | CDR3 protein | CDR3 DNA
once | TRBJ1-6 | TRBD1 | TRBV11-1 | CASSRGQGLNSPLHF | TGTGCCAGCAGCCGGGGACAGGGCCTTAATTCACCCCTCCACTTT
once | TRBJ1-1 | TRBD1 | TRBV7-8 | CASSQKDREAFF | TGTGCCAGCAGCCAAAAGGACAGGGAAGCTTTCTTT
few | TRBJ2-1 | TRBD2 | TRBV28 | CASSGTSVHNEQFF | TGTGCCAGCAGCGGGACTAGCGTACACAATGAGCAGTTCTTC
NA | TRBJ2-2 | TRBD1 | TRBV18 | CASSPPGQADTGELFF | TGTGCCAGCTCACCACCCGGACAGGCAGACACCGGGGAGCTGTTTTTT
NA | TRBJ2-3 | NA | TRBV30 | CAWSKGLGADTQYF | TGTGCCTGGAGTAAGGGTTTAGGGGCAGATACGCAGTATTTT
NA | TRBJ2-3 | NA | TRBV24-1 | CAISQRSPDTQYF | TGTGCCATCTCTCAGAGGTCGCCAGATACGCAGTATTTT
NA | TRBJ1-4 | NA | TRBV2 | CASSLQGMEEKLFF | TGTGCCAGCAGTCTCCAGGGTATGGAGGAAAAACTGTTTTTT
few | TRBJ2-7 | TRBD1 | TRBV7-9 | CASSRGTGIYEQYF | TGTGCCAGCAGCCGCGGGACAGGCATCTACGAGCAGTACTTC
NA | TRBJ2-1 | TRBD1 | TRBV7-9 | CASSSSRGFSEQFF | TGTGCCAGCAGCTCGTCCAGGGGGTTTAGTGAGCAGTTCTTC
NA | TRBJ1-6 | TRBD1 | TRBV5-6 | CASQTGQGLFTLHF | TGTGCCAGCCAAACTGGACAGGGGCTATTCACCCTCCACTTT
NA | TRBJ1-4 | NA | TRBV19 | CASRSLGSATNEKLFF | TGTGCCAGTAGGAGCCTCGGTAGCGCAACTAATGAAAAACTGTTTTTT
NA | TRBJ1-1 | TRBD1 | TRBV7-2 | CASSASRGITEAFF | TGTGCCAGCAGCGCGTCCAGGGGGATCACTGAAGCTTTCTTT
NA | TRBJ2-1 | TRBD1 | TRBV4-1 | CASSLRDRGNEQFF | TGCGCCAGCAGCCTCCGGGACAGGGGCAATGAGCAGTTCTTC
NA | TRBJ1-2 | TRBD1 | TRBV3-1/TRBV3-2 | CASSLLQGYGYTF | TGTGCCAGCAGCCTCCTACAGGGGTATGGCTACACCTTC
NA | TRBJ2-3 | NA | TRBV29-1 | CSVDLQSTDTQYF | TGCAGCGTTGACCTGCAGAGCACAGATACGCAGTATTTT
NA | TRBJ1-5 | NA | TRBV18 | CASSLTGKSNQPQHF | TGTGCCAGCTCGCTCACAGGGAAGAGCAATCAGCCCCAGCATTTT
NA | TRBJ1-3 | TRBD1 | TRBV18 | CASSPRDRGLDSGNTIYF | TGTGCCAGCTCACCACGGGACAGGGGCCTCGACTCTGGAAACACCATATATTTT
NA | TRBJ1-3 | TRBD1 | TRBV28 | CASRPRTGGFPGNTIYF | TGTGCCAGCAGACCTCGGACAGGGGGCTTCCCTGGAAACACCATATATTTT
NA | TRBJ1-2 | TRBD1 | TRBV28 | CASSFRDREIHGYTF | TGTGCCAGCAGTTTCCGGGACAGGGAAATTCATGGCTACACCTTC
NA | TRBJ1-1 | NA | TRBV2 | CASSEGRGGTEAFF | TGTGCCAGCAGTGAAGGTCGCGGGGGCACTGAAGCTTTCTTT
NA | TRBJ1-5 | NA | TRBV5-1 | CASSLEEGQPQHF | TGCGCCAGCAGCTTGGAAGAGGGCCAGCCCCAGCATTTT
NA | TRBJ2-3 | NA | TRBV19 | CASKLSGGASTDTQYF | TGTGCCAGCAAATTGAGCGGAGGGGCGTCCACAGATACGCAGTATTTT
NA | TRBJ1-6 | TRBD1 | TRBV5-1 | CASSLNGQGANSPLHF | TGCGCCAGCAGCTTGAACGGACAGGGTGCAAATTCACCCCTCCACTTT
NA | TRBJ1-5 | NA | TRBV28 | CASSPTEGVGNQPQHF | TGTGCCAGCAGCCCCACCGAGGGGGTGGGCAATCAGCCCCAGCATTTT
NA | TRBJ1-2 | NA | TRBV4-2 | CASSQDRNEQASRGYTF | TGTGCCAGCAGCCAAGATCGGAATGAACAGGCCAGTAGGGGCTACACCTTC
NA | TRBJ1-1 | NA | TRBV6-1 | CASSDSLWSVSFF | TGTGCCAGCAGTGATTCCTTATGGAGTGTGTCTTTCTTT
NA | TRBJ2-5 | TRBD1 | TRBV9 | CASSVEGGYYSQETQYF | TGTGCCAGCAGCGTAGAAGGGGGCTACTACTCCCAAGAGACCCAGTACTTC
NA | TRBJ1-2 | TRBD1 | TRBV6-5 | CASRGTGRYGYTF | TGTGCCAGCAGAGGGACAGGCCGCTATGGCTACACCTTC
NA | TRBJ1-2 | NA | TRBV2 | CASTITGDYGYTF | TGTGCCAGTACAATCACAGGAGATTATGGCTACACCTTC
NA | TRBJ1-1 | NA | TRBV3-1/TRBV3-2 | CASSQSTEAFF | TGTGCCAGCAGCCAGTCTACTGAAGCTTTCTTT
NA | TRBJ2-1 | NA | TRBV3-1/TRBV3-2 | CASSHTGSYNEQFF | TGTGCCAGCAGCCATACAGGGTCCTACAATGAGCAGTTCTTC
NA | TRBJ2-3 | NA | TRBV7-9 | CASSLEGGRGTDTQYF | TGTGCCAGCAGCTTAGAAGGGGGTAGGGGCACAGATACGCAGTATTTT
NA | TRBJ2-1 | TRBD1 | TRBV7-9 | CASSFDGWDRSYNEQFF | TGTGCCAGCAGCTTTGATGGATGGGACAGGTCCTACAATGAGCAGTTCTTC
NA | TRBJ1-2 | TRBD1 | TRBV19 | CASSIQGAVLYGYTF | TGTGCCAGTAGTATTCAGGGGGCAGTACTCTATGGCTACACCTTC
few | TRBJ2-2 | NA | TRBV15 | CATSREASPNTGELFF | TGTGCCACCAGCAGAGAAGCTAGCCCTAACACCGGGGAGCTGTTTTTT
NA | TRBJ1-3 | NA | TRBV27 | CASRAVASSGNTIYF | TGTGCCAGCAGAGCGGTGGCAAGCTCTGGAAACACCATATATTTT
NA | TRBJ2-2 | TRBD2 | TRBV29-1 | CSVQTGTSGGMLTGELFF | TGCAGCGTCCAGACCGGGACTAGCGGGGGGATGCTAACCGGGGAGCTGTTTTTT
NA | TRBJ1-3 | TRBD1 | TRBV10-3 | CATRPPTGAGNTIYF | TGTGCCACACGCCCTCCGACAGGGGCTGGAAACACCATATATTTT
NA | TRBJ1-2 | NA | TRBV6-5 | CASSGGFYGYTF | TGTGCCAGCTCCGGGGGATTCTATGGCTACACCTTC
NA | TRBJ1-2 | NA | TRBV7-9 | CASSLVLGLPRGYGYTF | TGTGCCAGCAGCTTAGTATTGGGACTCCCCCGGGGATATGGCTACACCTTC
NA | TRBJ2-5 | NA | TRBV7-2 | CASSTIGGHQYF | TGTGCCAGCAGCACAATTGGGGGCCACCAGTACTTC
NA | TRBJ1-5 | TRBD1 | TRBV9 | CASSVTGGGQPQHF | TGTGCCAGCAGCGTGACAGGGGGTGGGCAGCCCCAGCATTTT
NA | TRBJ1-1 | NA | TRBV30 | CAWTPVGPQVTEAFF | TGTGCCTGGACTCCCGTCGGCCCCCAGGTGACTGAAGCTTTCTTT